The 14 T cell receptor beta chains below were found in one sample sequenced in a study of blood T cell repertoires in COVID-19. TCRdb's copy holds only in-frame clones and misses some; the assay was immunoSEQ multiplex PCR. Seen here are 80,000 or so clones, approximately 80% observed once, and the top ten hold 18%. Sequenced sample: peripheral blood. The receptors here all came from a woman aged 55-69 years with acute or convalescent COVID-19.

The chain is built from TRBV7-3 and TRBJ2-3; TRBD1 aligns across 10 bases. V shed 5 bases and J 1 base; nucleotides not matched to a gene: 3. The V gene's germline CDR1 is SGHTA and CDR2 FQGTGA. This CDR3 has 15 amino acids. This CDR3 reads CASSPGQGGTDTQYF. As DNA, the CDR3 is TGTGCCAGCAGCCCCGGACAGGGGGGCACAGATACGCAGTATTTT.

This sequence joins TRBV5-1 and TRBJ1-3; weak D call: TRBD1 (6 bases). CDR1 and CDR2 from the germline V gene are SGHRS and YFSETQ. Trimming removed 2 bases at V and 4 bases at J, with 13 bases between. The CDR3 contains 15 residues. CDR3 in DNA: TGCGCCAGCAGCTTTATGGGGGCGACCGGAAACACCATATATTTT. This gives the protein CASSFMGATGNTIYF.

The chain is built from TRBV5-8 and TRBJ2-1, with 8 bases identical to TRBD2. Germline V gene data show CDR1 as SGHTS and CDR2 as YDEGEE. Trimming cost V 0 bases and J 0 bases; bases outside gene matches: 5. The CDR3 totals 17 residues. This CDR3 is CASSLDRGGTSYNEQFF. The DNA for the CDR3 is TGTGCCAGCAGCTTGGATCGCGGGGGGACCTCCTACAATGAGCAGTTCTTC.

The chain has TRBV20-1 and TRBJ2-3, with D unresolved. The CDR3 extends over 11 amino acids. Trimming took 0 bases from V and 7 from J, leaving 5 bases between them. Per the germline V gene, CDR1 is DFQATT and CDR2 is SNEGSKA (reference sequence). CDR3 protein: CSARDFNTQYF. Written as DNA, the CDR3 is TGCAGTGCTAGAGATTTTAATACGCAGTATTTT.

This chain links TRBV7-2 with TRBJ2-5; TRBD2 aligns across 7 bases. Germline values: CDR1 SGHTA, CDR2 FQGNSA. The V segment lost 1 base and the J segment 1 base; nucleotides outside the gene matches: 3. This CDR3 spans 15 amino acids. DNA for the CDR3: TGTGCCAGCAGCTTAGTGGGCGGGGGCCAAGAGACCCAGTACTTC. It codes for CASSLVGGGQETQYF.

This sequence joins TRBV5-1 and TRBJ2-7, with 11 bases identical to TRBD1. Trimming took 4 bases from V and 7 from J; bases not matched to a gene: 7. The CDR3 is 14 residues long. Germline-derived CDR1 and CDR2 are SGHRS and YFSETQ. CDR3: CASSPGQGAREQYF. The DNA for the CDR3 is TGCGCCAGCAGCCCCGGACAGGGGGCTCGGGAGCAGTACTTC.

The chain recombines TRBV6-5 with TRBJ1-2, with D tentatively TRBD1 (5 bases). Germline V lookup: CDR1 MNHEY, CDR2 SVGAGI. The CDR3 runs to 16 residues. V dropped 2 bases and J dropped 1 base, with 14 bases sitting between them. This CDR3 reads CASSYGRVPLNYGYTF. CDR3 bases: TGTGCCAGCAGTTACGGCAGGGTTCCGCTTAACTATGGCTACACCTTC.

The chain employs TRBV4-3 and TRBJ1-5, with D perhaps TRBD1 (6 bases). Trimming stripped 0 bases from V and 4 bases from J, with 10 bases between. The CDR3 runs to 15 residues. Germline loops: CDR1 LGHNA, CDR2 YSLEER. In nucleotides, the CDR3 is TGCGCCAGCAGCCAAGAAGGGGGAAGTAATCAGCCCCAGCATTTT. It translates to CASSQEGGSNQPQHF.

The V gene is TRBV7-2, the J gene TRBJ2-6, with TRBD2 as a possible D gene (5 bases). Germline-derived CDR1 and CDR2 are SGHTA and FQGNSA. This CDR3 contains 15 residues. V lost 3 bases, J lost 1 base, and 7 bases lay in between. CDR3 loop: CASSLGVSGANVLTF. The CDR3 bases are TGTGCCAGCAGCTTGGGAGTGTCTGGGGCCAACGTCCTGACTTTC.

This clone has a single count. The V call is TRBV7-7, the J call TRBJ2-3; TRBD2 is a possible D gene (6 bases). This CDR3 is built from 15 residues. CDR1 and CDR2 (germline): SSHAT, FNYEAQ (reference sequence). CDR3 loop: CASADHPGGTDTQYF. As DNA, the CDR3 is TGTGCTAGCGCCGACCACCCGGGAGGCACAGATACGCAGTATTTT.

The chain joins TRBV18 to TRBJ1-1, with D hard to call. The CDR3 is made up of 13 amino acids. Trimming left V 0 bases short and J 4 bases short, with 6 bases between. Germline CDR1 is KGHSH and CDR2 is LQKENI. CDR3 residues: CASSPPSGTEAFF. CDR3 in DNA: TGTGCCAGCTCACCACCGTCGGGCACTGAAGCTTTCTTT. Using reference TRBV18 and TRBJ1-1 for the parts outside the CDR3, the full variable domain is NAGVMQNPRHLVRRRGQEARLRCSPMKGHSHVYWYRQLPEEGLKFMVYLQKENIIDESGMPKERFSAEFPKEGPSILRIQQVVRGDSAAYFCASSPPSGTEAFFGQGTRLTVV.

The chain employs TRBV7-9 and TRBJ1-1; the D gene is possibly TRBD1 (5 bases). V lost 6 bases and J 3 bases, leaving 29 bases between the germline ends. The CDR3 contains 19 residues. Germline CDR1 and CDR2: SEHNR and FQNEAQ (reference sequence). CDR3 sequence: CASSPRAVERGLLHTEAFF. Written as DNA, the CDR3 is TGTGCCAGCAGTCCCAGGGCAGTGGAGAGGGGACTACTACACACTGAAGCTTTCTTT. The entire variable domain, with the rest obtained from reference TRBV7-9 and TRBJ1-1, is as follows: DTGVSQNPRHKITKRGQNVTFRCDPISEHNRLYWYRQTLGQGPEFLTYFQNEAQLEKSRLLSDRFSAERPKGSFSTLEIQRTEQGDSAMYLCASSPRAVERGLLHTEAFFGQGTRLTVV.

On this clone itself: The junction departs from the called germline gene at one end, perhaps through a read error. This rearrangement joins TRBV7-7 to TRBJ2-2; 8 bases fit TRBD1. The length of the CDR3 is 15 residues. From germline, CDR1 is SSHAT and CDR2 FNYEAQ (reference sequence). The DNA for the CDR3 is TGTGCTAGCAGCTCTTTACAGGGGGGTAACGGGGAGCTGTTTTTT. This sequence encodes CASSSLQGGNGELFF.

This rearrangement joins TRBV10-3 to TRBJ1-5; D is ambiguous. Germline V lookup: CDR1 ENHRY, CDR2 SYGVKD. The V end lost 2 bases, the J end lost 5 bases, and 4 bases lay between the germline ends. The CDR3 has 12 residues. The CDR3, as DNA: TGTGCCATCAGTGAGCCGGATCAGCCCCAGCATTTT. Amino acids: CAISEPDQPQHF.